This paragraph reports one T cell receptor (beta chain). At the DNA level, this CDR3 is encoded by other sequences in the same sample as well. The germline V gene encodes CDR1 MNHNS and CDR2 SASEGT. The V end was cut by 6 bases, the J end by 1 base, with 7 bases between. This CDR3 is built from 13 residues. The record originates from a study of shared clonotypes between healthy human individuals. Each cell subset's genomic DNA was divided evenly among several immunoSEQ plates. Sequencing used immunoSEQ multiplex PCR; TCRdb keeps in-frame clones, though not all of them. The sample records around 1,000,000 clones, 70% to 85% being singletons.

The receptor was isolated from a man between 18 and 29 years old in good health. Some clones in this sample may be carry-over from other donors' samples. This sequence joins TRBV6-1 and TRBJ1-5, with D unresolved. The sample taken for sequencing was memory CD4+ T cells from PBMCs. As to subset: CD45RA-negative fraction. The CDR3 nucleotides read TGTGCCAGCAGCACTGACAGCAATCAGCCCCAGCATTTT. Its translation is CASSTDSNQPQHF.